The next 13 T cell receptor beta chains were all read from a single sample in a study of shared clonotypes between healthy human individuals. Sequenced by immunoSEQ multiplex PCR; TCRdb stores in-frame clones only, minus some. The sample yields about 2.4 million clones, approximately 93% seen once. The sample taken for sequencing was naive CD4+ T cells from PBMCs. Indicated subset: CD45RA+ positively selected. The receptors were gathered from a man in his late teens or twenties in good health. Some clones in this sample may be carry-over from other donors' samples.

The chain employs TRBV7-3 and TRBJ2-1, with TRBD2 as a possible D gene (6 bases). Trimming left V 10 bases short and J 7 bases short, with 23 bases between. The CDR3 is 15 amino acids. Per the germline V gene, CDR1 is SGHTA and CDR2 is FQGTGA. The chain's CDR3 is CATRGTGGSMNEQFF. In DNA, the CDR3 is TGTGCCACCCGAGGTACCGGGGGAAGTATGAATGAGCAGTTCTTC.

The rearrangement joins TRBV7-2 to TRBJ2-7; 7 bases are shared with TRBD1. CDR3 length: 17 amino acids. With V trimmed by 0 bases and J by 5 bases, 13 bases remained unmatched. The germline CDR1 and CDR2 sequences are SGHTA and FQGNSA. The CDR3 DNA reads TGTGCCAGCAGCTTAGCCGCCAGTGGCAGGGGGACCCACGAGCAGTACTTC. Translation gives CASSLAASGRGTHEQYF.

The rearrangement links TRBV7-3 to TRBJ1-1; no firm D call. This CDR3 has 13 residues. The germline V and J ends were trimmed by 1 base and 3 bases, with 6 bases remaining between them. Germline-derived CDR1 and CDR2 are SGHTA and FQGTGA. The CDR3 DNA is TGTGCCAGCAGCTTAAGAATGGACACTGAAGCTTTCTTT. Its protein product is CASSLRMDTEAFF.

The CDR3 spells CASSSSTSPLHF. DNA for the CDR3: TGTGCCAGCAGCTCTAGTACATCACCCCTCCACTTT. This sequence joins TRBV28 and TRBJ1-6; D gene uncertain. The V gene's germline CDR1 is MDHEN and CDR2 SYDVKM. Trimming cost V 6 bases and J 10 bases, with 10 bases left between them. The CDR3 totals 12 residues. Full variable domain (rest looked up from reference TRBV28 and TRBJ1-6): DVKVTQSSRYLVKRTGEKVFLECVQDMDHENMFWYRQDPGLGLRLIYFSYDVKMKEKGDIPEGYSVSREKKERFSLILESASTNQTSMYLCASSSSTSPLHFGNGTRLTVT.

The sample holds many counts of this clone. This sample includes further DNA sequences coding for the same CDR3. This rearrangement joins TRBV5-1 to TRBJ2-2; D is unresolved. This CDR3 spans 13 amino acids. Germline V lookup: CDR1 SGHRS, CDR2 YFSETQ. V was pared by 0 bases and J by 1 base, with 1 base between. The CDR3 region has the DNA TGCGCCAGCAGCTTGGGGAACACCGGGGAGCTGTTTTTT. It codes for CASSLGNTGELFF.

The rearrangement joins TRBV27 to TRBJ1-5, with D unclear. From germline, CDR1 is MNHEY and CDR2 SMNVEV (reference sequence). The CDR3 is made up of 14 amino acids. The V end was cut by 2 bases, the J end by 10 bases, with 15 bases between. CDR3 residues: CASSLRVPSDPQHF. In DNA form, the CDR3 reads TGTGCCAGCAGTTTAAGGGTCCCCAGCGATCCCCAGCATTTT.

On this clone itself: Other nucleotide sequences in the sample specify the same CDR3. The chain recombines TRBV18 with TRBJ1-2; 7 bases are a match to TRBD1. The V gene end was trimmed by 2 bases and the J gene end by 2 bases; junction bases not matched to a gene: 5. Germline V lookup: CDR1 KGHSH, CDR2 LQKENI. The length of the CDR3 is 15 residues. Here the CDR3 reads CASSPSGTDNYGYTF. DNA for the CDR3: TGTGCCAGCTCACCATCCGGGACAGACAACTATGGCTACACCTTC.

This clone was observed once. The rearrangement joins TRBV18 to TRBJ2-7, with 9 bases that match TRBD1. The germline CDR1 and CDR2 sequences are KGHSH and LQKENI. The CDR3 has 15 amino acids. The V and J ends lost 4 bases and 5 bases, in that order; junction bases with no gene match: 9. CDR3 amino acids: CASSRGDRVSDEQYF. The CDR3 DNA is TGTGCCAGCTCACGGGGGGACAGGGTCTCGGACGAGCAGTACTTC.

This chain joins TRBV7-6 and TRBJ2-7, with 7 bases aligning to TRBD1. CDR1 and CDR2 from the germline V gene are SGHVS and FNYEAQ. The CDR3 is 16 amino acids. The ends lost 5 bases at V and 2 bases at J; junction bases unmatched: 12. CDR3 region: CASSAGVGGAPYEQYF. The CDR3 coding sequence is TGTGCCAGCAGCGCCGGGGTAGGGGGCGCGCCCTACGAGCAGTACTTC.

This clone was seen more than once but under ten times. This rearrangement joins TRBV18 to TRBJ1-1; weak D call: TRBD1 (5 bases). CDR1 is KGHSH, CDR2 LQKENI, per germline. CDR3 length: 13 residues. The ends were cut back, 3 bases at V and 1 base at J, with 6 bases in the middle. The CDR3 sequence: CASSPDKNTEAFF. In DNA form, the CDR3 reads TGTGCCAGCTCACCGGACAAGAACACTGAAGCTTTCTTT.

The chain uses TRBV25-1 and TRBJ2-5; no clear D. The V end was cut by 5 bases, the J end by 0 bases, with 10 bases between. CDR1 is MGHDK and CDR2 is SYGVNS in the germline V gene. The CDR3 length is 14 residues. The DNA for the CDR3 is TGTGCCAGCAGTCCCCGCACCTACCAAGAGACCCAGTACTTC. Translating gives CASSPRTYQETQYF.

Regarding this clone: Other DNA sequences from this sample encode an identical CDR3 as well. CDR3 region: CASSYSPATNEKLFF. CDR3 nucleotide sequence: TGTGCCAGCAGTTACAGTCCTGCAACTAATGAAAAACTGTTTTTT. The chain joins TRBV6-5 to TRBJ1-4; D is ambiguous. There are 15 residues in the CDR3. The V and J ends lost 2 bases and 0 bases respectively, with 7 bases between them. The germline V gene encodes CDR1 MNHEY and CDR2 SVGAGI.

This rearrangement joins TRBV10-3 to TRBJ1-4; D may be TRBD1 (6 bases). The CDR3 loop spans 18 amino acids. CDR1 and CDR2 (germline): ENHRY, SYGVKD. V dropped 0 bases and J dropped 7 bases, with 21 bases sitting between them. The CDR3 loop is CAISESTGGRAEGEKLFF. CDR3 DNA sequence: TGTGCCATCAGTGAGTCGACGGGGGGCCGGGCCGAGGGTGAAAAACTGTTTTTT.